These 29 T cell receptor beta chains were sequenced from one sample in a study of T cells in Graves' hyperthyroidism and ophthalmopathy. The source material, RNA transcripts, was used to amplify TCR beta CDR3 regions. The primer set for the first-round RT-PCR of the TCR CDR3 was HTBI. In TCRdb, the multiplex PCR reads were re-called with MiXCR into one record per CDR3 protein. This table holds about 640,000 distinct CDR3 sequences, 20% to 25% found once. Source material: blood. These receptor sequences come from a man younger than 45 with Graves' ophthalmopathy.

This clonotype was seen more than once but under ten times. The CDR3, as DNA: TGTGCCAGCAGCCCTCAGACAGGGGATGGCTACACCTTC. This gives the protein CASSPQTGDGYTF. The gene calls are TRBV9 and TRBJ1-2; TRBD1 matches at 8 bases. Unmatched junction bases numbered 5, after V lost 4 bases and J lost 6 bases. The CDR3 has 13 amino acids. Germline V gene data show CDR1 as SGDLS and CDR2 as YYNGEE.

In the case of this clonotype: A single base separates this from a much larger clone, so it may be a read error. CDR3 in amino acids: CASSPRTGGFVEAFF. The CDR3 coding sequence is TGTGCCAGCAGCCCTCGAACAGGGGGCTTTGTTGAAGCTTTCTTT. The rearrangement uses TRBV11-2 and TRBJ1-1; 9 bases line up with TRBD1. The CDR3 loop spans 15 amino acids. V was pared by 5 bases and J by 7 bases, with 11 bases of the junction left unmatched. Germline V gene sequence: CDR1 SGHAT, CDR2 FQNNGV.

The chain recombines TRBV3-1 with TRBJ2-3; the D gene is possibly TRBD2 (5 bases). Germline values: CDR1 LGHDT, CDR2 YNNKEL (reference sequence). Between the trimmed V and J ends, which lost 0 bases and 2 bases, there was a span of 9 bases. CDR3 length equals 15 residues. In DNA form, the CDR3 reads TGTGCCAGCAGCCAAGATGAGGGATACACAGATACGCAGTATTTT. Its protein is CASSQDEGYTDTQYF.

The rearrangement uses TRBV28 and TRBJ1-6, with 7 bases aligning to TRBD1. This CDR3 spans 15 amino acids. The junction had 5 bases not matched to a gene; V was cut back by 5 bases and J by 4 bases. Germline loops: CDR1 MDHEN, CDR2 SYDVKM. In nucleotides, the CDR3 is TGTGCCAGCAGTACCCAGGGACAGTATAATTCACCCCTCCACTTT. Protein: CASSTQGQYNSPLHF.

The V call is TRBV28, the J call TRBJ2-7; D gene uncertain. Germline CDR1 MDHEN, CDR2 SYDVKM. With 8 bases removed from V and 6 bases from J, the gap between germline ends came to 14 bases. This CDR3 spans 12 amino acids. CDR3 nucleotides: TGTGCCAGCGGTCAAGAATGGGGCGAGCAGTACTTC. Translating it yields CASGQEWGEQYF.

The V gene is TRBV4-1, the J gene TRBJ2-3; no firm D call. V gave up 4 bases and J gave up 0 bases, with 14 bases separating them. There are 16 residues in the CDR3. The V gene's germline CDR1 is MGHRA and CDR2 YSYEKL. The CDR3 sequence: CASSPTPSPSTDTQYF. CDR3 nucleotide sequence: TGCGCCAGCAGCCCAACCCCCAGTCCCAGCACAGATACGCAGTATTTT.

This clonotype was observed a handful of times. The chain has TRBV15 and TRBJ2-2, with 7 bases fitting TRBD2. CDR1 LNHNV and CDR2 YYDKDF come from the germline V gene (reference sequence). V shed 1 base, J shed 0 bases, and the junction held 2 bases outside the gene matches. The CDR3 length is 16 residues. The CDR3 loop is CATSRGGSANTGELFF. CDR3 coding DNA: TGTGCCACCAGCAGAGGCGGGAGTGCGAACACCGGGGAGCTGTTTTTT.

Many counts were recorded for this clonotype. J is TRBJ2-3 and V is TRBV5-1; 14 nucleotides match TRBD2. The CDR3 is made up of 18 amino acids. CDR1 and CDR2 from the germline V gene are SGHRS and YFSETQ. Trimming took 2 bases from V and 2 from J; bases not matched to a gene: 7. Here the CDR3 reads CASSFPGLAGEYTDTQYF. DNA of the CDR3: TGCGCCAGCAGCTTCCCGGGACTAGCGGGAGAGTACACAGATACGCAGTATTTT.

This clonotype was counted between two and nine times. The V gene is TRBV7-9, the J gene TRBJ2-2; no definite D call. Germline loops: CDR1 SEHNR, CDR2 FQNEAQ (reference sequence). This CDR3 has 13 residues. With 7 bases removed from V and 1 base from J, the gap between germline ends came to 7 bases. CDR3 sequence reads: CASIPVNTGELFF. The CDR3 DNA reads TGTGCCAGCATTCCCGTGAACACCGGGGAGCTGTTTTTT.

The J gene is TRBJ2-4, the V gene TRBV4-3; D possibly uses TRBD1 or TRBD2 (5 bases each). This CDR3 has 17 amino acids. Germline V lookup: CDR1 LGHNA, CDR2 YSLEER. Trimming cost V 4 bases and J 0 bases, with 16 bases left between them. Written as DNA, the CDR3 is TGCGCCAGCAGCCCCGGGGCCCACCATCTAGCCAAAAACATTCAGTACTTC. This sequence encodes CASSPGAHHLAKNIQYF.

This clonotype was detected a few times. The J gene is TRBJ1-5, the V gene TRBV20-1, with 7 bases that match TRBD1. Losses at the gene ends were 7 bases for V and 2 bases for J; bases not matched to a gene: 8. The CDR3 totals 14 residues. Germline lookup yields CDR1 DFQATT and CDR2 SNEGSKA (reference sequence). The chain's CDR3 is CSVEGGGRNQPQHF. The CDR3 DNA reads TGCAGTGTTGAGGGAGGGGGCCGCAATCAGCCCCAGCATTTT.

The chain carries TRBV19 and TRBJ2-2; no clear D gene. The CDR3 totals 15 residues. V shed 3 bases and J shed 1 base, with 9 bases lying between them. Germline values: CDR1 LNHDA, CDR2 SQIVND (reference sequence). The CDR3 coding sequence is TGTGCCAGTAGTATTCTGTCAGAGAACACCGGGGAGCTGTTTTTT. The encoded protein is CASSILSENTGELFF.

This clonotype came up many times. J is TRBJ1-2 and V is TRBV30, with unresolved D. This CDR3 has 12 amino acids. The germline CDR1 and CDR2 sequences are GTSNPN and SVGIG (reference sequence). The V end lost 4 bases, the J end lost 2 bases, and 8 bases lay between the germline ends. This CDR3 is CAWTRGNYGYTF. CDR3 nucleotides: TGTGCCTGGACCCGGGGAAACTATGGCTACACCTTC.

The rearrangement joins TRBV6-1 to TRBJ2-7; D is unclear. The length of the CDR3 is 16 residues. Between the trimmed V and J ends, which lost 6 bases and 1 base, there was a span of 19 bases. CDR1 and CDR2 from the germline V gene are MNHNS and SASEGT. The CDR3 DNA is TGTGCCAGCAGGCCCGAATTCATCGACGGATCCTACGAGCAGTACTTC. Its protein product is CASRPEFIDGSYEQYF.

The J gene is TRBJ2-1, the V gene TRBV29-1, with TRBD2 as a possible D gene (6 bases). V dropped 1 base and J dropped 4 bases, with 20 bases sitting between them. In germline, CDR1 is SQVTM, CDR2 ANQGSEA. CDR3 length: 17 amino acids. The CDR3: CSVEVRGTGRGYNEQFF. Here the CDR3 DNA reads TGCAGCGTTGAAGTGAGGGGCACGGGACGGGGGTACAATGAGCAGTTCTTC.

This clonotype appeared a few times. This chain links TRBV6-2 or TRBV6-3 with TRBJ2-6, with TRBD1 matching 9 bases. The CDR3 sequence is 18 residues long. Germline-derived CDR1 and CDR2 are MNHEY and SVGEGT. With V trimmed by 2 bases and J by 4 bases, 9 bases remained unmatched. The CDR3 loop is CASSYPGQGLSGANVLTF. The DNA of the CDR3 is TGTGCCAGCAGTTACCCGGGACAGGGTCTCTCGGGGGCCAACGTCCTGACTTTC.

The chain links TRBV6-2 or TRBV6-3 to TRBJ1-2; no reliable D call. Per the germline V gene, CDR1 is MNHEY and CDR2 is SVGEGT. The V gene lost 6 bases and the J gene lost 5 bases, with 22 bases spanning the gap. This CDR3 is built from 16 residues. The CDR3 nucleotides read TGTGCCAGCAGACCCCTTAGCGGGGTGGTGGAGTATGGCTACACCTTC. Protein product: CASRPLSGVVEYGYTF.

This clonotype was counted only a few times. The rearrangement uses TRBV3-1 and TRBJ2-5; D is unresolved. The V end was cut by 1 base, the J end by 5 bases, with 11 bases between. This CDR3 has 14 residues. Germline CDR1 and CDR2: LGHDT and YNNKEL (reference sequence). The CDR3 here is CASSQARFSETQYF. CDR3 nucleotide sequence: TGTGCCAGCAGCCAAGCGCGATTCTCGGAGACCCAGTACTTC.

This clonotype was counted only a few times. This chain links TRBV11-3 with TRBJ1-1; unclear D gene. The length of the CDR3 is 13 residues. Germline V CDR1 and CDR2: SGHNT, YENEEA. Trimming took 1 base from V and 2 from J, leaving 5 bases between them. CDR3 loop: CASSLAYNTEAFF. In DNA, the CDR3 is TGTGCCAGCAGCTTAGCATATAACACTGAAGCTTTCTTT.

This CDR3 reads CASSRRDRPGGNEKLFF. CDR3 DNA: TGCGCCAGCAGCCGTCGGGACAGGCCAGGGGGAAATGAAAAACTGTTTTTT. The chain uses TRBV5-1 and TRBJ1-4; 8 positions match TRBD1. This CDR3 contains 17 residues. Germline V gene lookup returns CDR1 SGHRS and CDR2 YFSETQ. V shed 4 bases and J 5 bases; nucleotides not matched to a gene: 13. Full variable domain (remainder filled in from reference TRBV5-1 and TRBJ1-4): KAGVTQTPRYLIKTRGQQVTLSCSPISGHRSVSWYQQTPGQGLQFLFEYFSETQRNKGNFPGRFSGRQFSNSRSEMNVSTLELGDSALYLCASSRRDRPGGNEKLFFGSGTQLSVL.

This clonotype appeared a few times. CDR3 sequence (DNA): TGTGCCAGCAGCTTGGGGAGCGGGAGTATTTCCTACGAGCAGTACTTC. This gives the protein CASSLGSGSISYEQYF. V and J are TRBV11-2 and TRBJ2-7, with 8 bases that match TRBD2. The CDR3 has 16 amino acids. Germline CDR1 SGHAT, CDR2 FQNNGV. Unmatched junction bases numbered 8, after V lost 3 bases and J lost 1 base. Drawing the rest from reference TRBV11-2 and TRBJ2-7, the complete variable domain is EAGVAQSPRYKIIEKRQSVAFWCNPISGHATLYWYQQILGQGPKLLIQFQNNGVVDDSQLPKDRFSAERLKGVDSTLKIQPAKLEDSAVYLCASSLGSGSISYEQYFGPGTRLTVT.

The table lists this clonotype with many counts. The chain is built from TRBV20-1 and TRBJ2-7; D might be TRBD1 (7 bases). The CDR3 sequence is 12 residues long. The germline V gene encodes CDR1 DFQATT and CDR2 SNEGSKA (reference sequence). V lost 7 bases and J 1 base, leaving 11 bases between the germline ends. DNA for the CDR3: TGCAGTGGACAGGGAGGTTCCTACGAGCAGTACTTC. It translates to CSGQGGSYEQYF.

This chain links TRBV12-3 or TRBV12-4 with TRBJ2-2, with D hard to call. Trimming left V 6 bases short and J 0 bases short, with 11 bases between. The CDR3 consists of 15 residues. Here the CDR3 reads CASRKFLANTGELFF. In nucleotides, the CDR3 is TGTGCCAGCAGAAAATTCTTAGCGAACACCGGGGAGCTGTTTTTT.

This clonotype has a count of ten or more. This chain uses TRBV7-2 with TRBJ2-7, with 10 bases that match TRBD1. J was trimmed by 1 base and V by 5 bases; bases with no gene match: 5. Germline V gene sequence: CDR1 SGHTA, CDR2 FQGNSA. The CDR3 sequence is 15 residues long. CDR3 loop: CASSPRDRGSYEQYF. The DNA for the CDR3 is TGTGCCAGCAGCCCTCGGGACAGGGGTTCCTACGAGCAGTACTTC.

There are many counts of this clonotype. The rearrangement joins TRBV7-9 to TRBJ2-1; weak D call: TRBD2 (5 bases). The CDR3 length is 16 residues. Trimming cost V 5 bases and J 0 bases, with 14 bases left between them. CDR1 is SEHNR, CDR2 FQNEAQ, per germline (reference sequence). The CDR3, as DNA: TGTGCCAGCAGCGCTACTAGATCTCCCTCCTACAATGAGCAGTTCTTC. Protein sequence: CASSATRSPSYNEQFF.

The V and J genes are TRBV19 and TRBJ2-6; a weak D match, TRBD1 (6 bases). Germline lookup yields CDR1 LNHDA and CDR2 SQIVND (reference sequence). The CDR3 totals 16 residues. V was cut by 11 bases and J by 1 base, with 18 bases left in between. The CDR3 DNA sequence: TGTGCCTCTTTCGGACAGTACGATTCTGGGGCCAACGTCCTGACTTTC. Its translation is CASFGQYDSGANVLTF. The variable domain in full, with the rest retrieved from reference TRBV19 and TRBJ2-6, is DGGITQSPKYLFRKEGQNVTLSCEQNLNHDAMYWYRQDPGQGLRLIYYSQIVNDFQKGDIAEGYSVSREKKESFPLTVTSAQKNPTAFYLCASFGQYDSGANVLTFGAGSRLTVL.

This clonotype was found a few times. This chain links TRBV6-1 with TRBJ2-2, with a possible D match to TRBD1 (5 bases). Germline CDR1 reads MNHNS; CDR2 reads SASEGT. This CDR3 has 14 amino acids. The V end lost 4 bases, the J end lost 3 bases, and 9 bases lay between the germline ends. CDR3 residues: CASSVDTYTGELFF. CDR3 DNA: TGTGCCAGCAGTGTGGACACATACACCGGGGAGCTGTTTTTT.

V gene TRBV28 combines with J gene TRBJ1-2, with D perhaps TRBD1 (6 bases). The CDR3 extends over 14 amino acids. Germline V gene data show CDR1 as MDHEN and CDR2 as SYDVKM. V was pared by 4 bases and J by 8 bases, with 17 bases between. Here the CDR3 DNA reads TGTGCCAGCAGTTGGAATGGGGGGGCTGGCGGCTACACCTTC. Its translation is CASSWNGGAGGYTF.

As to this clonotype: The junction departs from the called germline gene at one end, perhaps through a read error. V and J are TRBV4-1 and TRBJ2-7; 7 nucleotides line up with TRBD2. This CDR3 is 15 amino acids long. Germline CDR1 reads MGHRA; CDR2 reads YSYEKL. The CDR3 coding sequence is TGCGCCAGCAGCCAGGCCCGGGGGGTCTCCCACGAGCAGTACTTC. It is translated as CASSQARGVSHEQYF.